This is a list of T cell receptor beta chains from one sample in a study of long-term antiretroviral therapy in people with HIV. This table comes from immunoSEQ multiplex PCR, and its TCRdb copy is limited to in-frame clones, with some not included. This sample has tens of thousands of clones, with approximately 93% found just once. Sequenced here: unsorted PBMCs, sampled 6.2 years after starting antiretroviral therapy. The receptors were sampled from a middle-aged man with HIV. Both conserved end residues are part of each CDR3. Each record gives: CDR3 protein, CDR3 DNA, V gene, clone size, J gene, D gene. A D gene is named only where the DNA matches it firmly. Clone size appears in some rows only: once, few, many, or a class for an expanded clone.

CDR3aa: CASSFMTRTGETQYF
CDR3nt: TGTGCCAGCAGCTTTATGACTCGTACGGGGGAGACCCAGTACTTC
v_gene: TRBV7-2
abundance: -
j_gene: TRBJ2-5
d_gene: -

CDR3aa: CASSPLSGNQPQHF
CDR3nt: TGTGCCAGCAGCCCCCTATCAGGGAATCAGCCCCAGCATTTT
v_gene: TRBV5-6
abundance: -
j_gene: TRBJ1-5
d_gene: -

CDR3aa: CAISVGTTNEQFF
CDR3nt: TGTGCCATCAGTGTAGGGACCACTAATGAGCAGTTCTTC
v_gene: TRBV10-3
abundance: -
j_gene: TRBJ2-1
d_gene: -

CDR3aa: CASRMDRMNTEAFF
CDR3nt: TGTGCCAGCAGGATGGACAGAATGAACACTGAAGCTTTCTTT
v_gene: TRBV2
abundance: -
j_gene: TRBJ1-1
d_gene: -

CDR3aa: CASSLQGGIVYEQYF
CDR3nt: TGTGCCAGCTCACTTCAAGGGGGGATCGTTTACGAGCAGTACTTC
v_gene: TRBV18
abundance: -
j_gene: TRBJ2-7
d_gene: -

CDR3aa: CASSAEVGPRYNEQFF
CDR3nt: TGTGCCAGCAGCGCCGAGGTGGGGCCCCGTTACAATGAGCAGTTCTTC
v_gene: TRBV7-3
abundance: -
j_gene: TRBJ2-1
d_gene: -

CDR3aa: CASSSGFSYEQYF
CDR3nt: TGTGCCAGCAGTTCGGGTTTCTCCTACGAGCAGTACTTC
v_gene: TRBV6-5
abundance: -
j_gene: TRBJ2-7
d_gene: -

CDR3aa: CASSRPDGYGYTF
CDR3nt: TGCGCCAGCAGCCGGCCCGACGGCTATGGCTACACCTTC
v_gene: TRBV4-1
abundance: -
j_gene: TRBJ1-2
d_gene: -

CDR3aa: CASSQEFLGAGPGELFF
CDR3nt: TGCGCCAGCAGCCAAGAATTTCTGGGGGCAGGACCCGGGGAGCTGTTTTTT
v_gene: TRBV4-1
abundance: -
j_gene: TRBJ2-2
d_gene: -

CDR3aa: CASRGTVETDTQYF
CDR3nt: TGTGCCAGCCGGGGGACGGTTGAGACAGATACGCAGTATTTT
v_gene: TRBV6-6
abundance: -
j_gene: TRBJ2-3
d_gene: -

CDR3aa: CASSFDPRALDEQFF
CDR3nt: TGTGCCAGCAGCTTCGACCCGCGAGCTCTGGATGAGCAGTTCTTC
v_gene: TRBV7-2
abundance: -
j_gene: TRBJ2-1
d_gene: -

CDR3aa: CASSYFPRSPLHF
CDR3nt: TGTGCCAGCAGTTACTTTCCCCGGTCACCCCTCCACTTT
v_gene: TRBV6-5
abundance: -
j_gene: TRBJ1-6
d_gene: -

CDR3aa: CSAREVGNTIYF
CDR3nt: TGCAGCGCCCGGGAGGTTGGAAACACCATATATTTT
v_gene: TRBV29-1
abundance: -
j_gene: TRBJ1-3
d_gene: -

CDR3aa: CAWYTGQGFHNEQFF
CDR3nt: TGTGCCTGGTATACGGGACAGGGGTTTCACAATGAGCAGTTCTTC
v_gene: TRBV30
abundance: -
j_gene: TRBJ2-1
d_gene: TRBD1

CDR3aa: CASSLLGTYEQYF
CDR3nt: TGTGCCAGCAGTTTATTGGGGACGTACGAGCAGTACTTC
v_gene: TRBV27
abundance: -
j_gene: TRBJ2-7
d_gene: -

CDR3aa: CASRIRTGVQETQYF
CDR3nt: TGTGCCAGCAGAATAAGGACTGGAGTGCAAGAGACCCAGTACTTC
v_gene: TRBV2
abundance: -
j_gene: TRBJ2-5
d_gene: -

CDR3aa: CSVSGRGGYNEQFF
CDR3nt: TGCAGCGTTTCGGGGCGGGGGGGGTACAATGAGCAGTTCTTC
v_gene: TRBV29-1
abundance: -
j_gene: TRBJ2-1
d_gene: TRBD2

CDR3aa: CASSRLGGGALTDEQYF
CDR3nt: TGTGCCAGCTCCCGTCTCGGCGGGGGGGCCTTAACCGACGAGCAGTACTTC
v_gene: TRBV18
abundance: -
j_gene: TRBJ2-7
d_gene: TRBD2

CDR3aa: CASSSPGTVNTEAFF
CDR3nt: TGTGCCAGCAGTTCACCCGGGACCGTGAACACTGAAGCTTTCTTT
v_gene: TRBV6-5
abundance: -
j_gene: TRBJ1-1
d_gene: -

CDR3aa: CASSFFSSSQNQFF
CDR3nt: TGTGCCAGCAGTTTCTTCAGTTCGAGTCAAAATCAGTTCTTC
v_gene: TRBV28
abundance: -
j_gene: TRBJ2-1
d_gene: -

CDR3aa: CASSPAQVTGRGYTF
CDR3nt: TGTGCCAGCTCACCTGCGCAAGTGACAGGGAGGGGCTACACCTTC
v_gene: TRBV18
abundance: -
j_gene: TRBJ1-2
d_gene: TRBD1

CDR3aa: CASSPQGRGTDTQYF
CDR3nt: TGTGCTAGCAGCCCCCAGGGGAGAGGTACAGATACGCAGTATTTT
v_gene: TRBV7-7
abundance: -
j_gene: TRBJ2-3
d_gene: -

CDR3aa: CASSYQTLGGTGELFF
CDR3nt: TGTGCCAGCAGTTACCAGACCCTCGGAGGCACCGGGGAGCTGTTTTTT
v_gene: TRBV6-5
abundance: -
j_gene: TRBJ2-2
d_gene: -

CDR3aa: CASSQVGPGDTQYF
CDR3nt: TGTGCCAGCAGCCAAGTCGGGCCGGGAGATACGCAGTATTTT
v_gene: TRBV14
abundance: -
j_gene: TRBJ2-3
d_gene: -

CDR3aa: CASSGRLAIGEQFF
CDR3nt: TGCGCCAGCAGCGGTAGACTAGCCATCGGGGAGCAGTTCTTC
v_gene: TRBV4-3
abundance: -
j_gene: TRBJ2-1
d_gene: TRBD2

CDR3aa: CASKPGTSGSWGEQFF
CDR3nt: TGTGCCAGCAAACCTGGGACTAGCGGGAGTTGGGGTGAGCAGTTCTTC
v_gene: TRBV27
abundance: once
j_gene: TRBJ2-1
d_gene: TRBD2

CDR3aa: CASSVEGTGANVLTF
CDR3nt: TGTGCCAGCAGCGTAGAAGGGACTGGGGCCAACGTCCTGACTTTC
v_gene: TRBV9
abundance: -
j_gene: TRBJ2-6
d_gene: -

CDR3aa: CASSRSSGYEQYF
CDR3nt: TGTGCCAGCAGCCGAAGCTCGGGCTACGAGCAGTACTTC
v_gene: TRBV14
abundance: -
j_gene: TRBJ2-7
d_gene: -

CDR3aa: CAWKVQGREKLFF
CDR3nt: TGTGCCTGGAAGGTACAGGGAAGGGAAAAACTGTTTTTT
v_gene: TRBV30
abundance: once
j_gene: TRBJ1-4
d_gene: -

CDR3aa: CASSATEGSYNEQFF
CDR3nt: TGTGCCAGCAGCGCAACAGAGGGCTCCTACAATGAGCAGTTCTTC
v_gene: TRBV7-3
abundance: medium-sized
j_gene: TRBJ2-1
d_gene: -

CDR3aa: CASSLSSGGLGYTF
CDR3nt: TGTGCCAGCAGCTTGTCCTCAGGGGGCTTGGGCTACACCTTC
v_gene: TRBV5-6
abundance: once
j_gene: TRBJ1-2
d_gene: TRBD1

CDR3aa: CASSKDSSYEQYF
CDR3nt: TGTGCCAGCAGTAAGGACAGTTCCTACGAGCAGTACTTC
v_gene: TRBV28
abundance: -
j_gene: TRBJ2-7
d_gene: -

CDR3aa: CSVFRQNEETQYF
CDR3nt: TGCAGCGTTTTCCGACAGAACGAGGAGACCCAGTACTTC
v_gene: TRBV29-1
abundance: -
j_gene: TRBJ2-5
d_gene: -

CDR3aa: CASSSPGQGRDGYTF
CDR3nt: TGTGCCAGCAGTTCTCCGGGACAGGGTAGAGATGGCTACACCTTC
v_gene: TRBV6-5
abundance: -
j_gene: TRBJ1-2
d_gene: TRBD1

CDR3aa: CASNSNPGTSYFNEQFF
CDR3nt: TGTGCCAGCAACTCAAACCCGGGGACTAGTTATTTCAATGAGCAGTTCTTC
v_gene: TRBV28
abundance: -
j_gene: TRBJ2-1
d_gene: TRBD2

CDR3aa: CASSNRLAGYNEQFF
CDR3nt: TGTGCCAGTTCCAACCGACTAGCGGGATACAATGAGCAGTTCTTC
v_gene: TRBV19
abundance: -
j_gene: TRBJ2-1
d_gene: TRBD2

CDR3aa: CASTSLGRGSQPQHF
CDR3nt: TGTGCCAGCACTTCCCTGGGAAGGGGATCTCAGCCCCAGCATTTT
v_gene: TRBV28
abundance: -
j_gene: TRBJ1-5
d_gene: -